One sample yielded the 26 T cell receptor beta chains listed below, sequenced in a study of beta chain features in type 1 diabetes. The investigators reverse transcribed all of the isolated RNA, so they sequenced expressed TCRB transcripts. Repertoires were generated with immunoSEQ multiplex PCR, while TCRdb's copy carries only in-frame clones and drops some. The sample holds 810,000 or so clones, roughly 17% seen once. The sequenced sample consisted of naive CD4+ T cells from blood. These receptors all stem from a woman younger than 30 in good health.

The rearrangement uses TRBV4-1 and TRBJ2-3; D is unresolved. From germline, CDR1 is MGHRA and CDR2 YSYEKL. The CDR3 runs to 16 residues. V dropped 0 bases and J dropped 0 bases, with 10 bases sitting between them. This chain's CDR3 is CASSQDPPGSTDTQYF. DNA for the CDR3: TGCGCCAGCAGCCAAGATCCCCCCGGGAGCACAGATACGCAGTATTTT.

The rearrangement joins TRBV29-1 to TRBJ1-1; D perhaps matches TRBD1 (6 bases). V was cut by 7 bases and J by 4 bases, with 16 bases left in between. The germline V gene has CDR1 SQVTM and CDR2 ANQGSEA. The CDR3 spans 13 residues. CDR3 in amino acids: CSAGGTIGTEAFF. The CDR3 DNA reads TGCAGCGCTGGGGGGACAATCGGCACTGAAGCTTTCTTT.

The sample holds a few counts of this clone. This rearrangement joins TRBV11-2 to TRBJ2-1, with a tentative D call TRBD1 (5 bases). The germline V and J ends were trimmed by 1 base and 8 bases, with 18 bases remaining between them. The CDR3 sequence is 16 residues long. Germline loops: CDR1 SGHAT, CDR2 FQNNGV. The CDR3 DNA sequence: TGTGCCAGCAGCTTAGGCCCCTCCGTAGGGGCCTATGAGCAGTTCTTC. This sequence encodes CASSLGPSVGAYEQFF.

This clone was counted once. This chain connects TRBV7-3 to TRBJ2-3; TRBD1 might be the D (5 bases). This CDR3 has 16 residues. The V end was cut by 2 bases, the J end by 3 bases, with 15 bases between. From germline, CDR1 is SGHTA and CDR2 FQGTGA. As DNA, the CDR3 is TGTGCCAGCAGCTTAGGTTTGGGAAAGGGGACAGATACGCAGTATTTT. Its protein product is CASSLGLGKGTDTQYF. Together with reference TRBV7-3 and TRBJ2-3, the CDR3 gives the full variable domain: GAGVSQTPSNKVTEKGKYVELRCDPISGHTALYWYRQSLGQGPEFLIYFQGTGAADDSGLPNDRFFAVRPEGSVSTLKIQRTERGDSAVYLCASSLGLGKGTDTQYFGPGTRLTVL.

CDR3 bases: TGTGCCATCAGTGAGTCGACGGGAGCCAATCAGCCCCAGCATTTT. Residues: CAISESTGANQPQHF. The V call is TRBV10-3, the J call TRBJ1-5, with unresolved D. This CDR3 contains 15 residues. Per germline, CDR1 ENHRY and CDR2 SYGVKD. Trimming cost V 0 bases and J 3 bases, with 9 bases left between them.

The V gene is TRBV4-2, the J gene TRBJ2-2; D might be TRBD2 (6 bases). Deletions cut 0 bases from V and 2 bases from J, with 10 bases between. The germline V gene encodes CDR1 LGHNA and CDR2 YNFKEQ. The CDR3 totals 16 residues. The CDR3 loop reads CASSQDLLANTGELFF. The CDR3 DNA follows: TGTGCCAGCAGCCAAGATCTACTAGCAAACACCGGGGAGCTGTTTTTT.

CDR3 amino acids: CASSEYRDGGTQYF. The CDR3 coding sequence is TGTGCCAGCAGTGAATACCGGGATGGGGGGACCCAGTACTTC. V usage is TRBV2 and J usage is TRBJ2-5; D tentatively fits TRBD1 or TRBD2 (5 bases each). This CDR3 comprises 14 residues. Germline V gene data show CDR1 as SNHLY and CDR2 as FYNNEI. With 2 bases removed from V and 7 bases from J, the gap between germline ends came to 14 bases.

The sample holds a few counts of this clone. This chain connects TRBV6-5 to TRBJ2-7, with D possibly being TRBD1 (6 bases). V was cut by 6 bases and J by 3 bases, with 12 bases left in between. Germline V CDR1 and CDR2: MNHEY, SVGAGI. The CDR3 spans 13 residues. The CDR3 sequence: CASRPGTSYEQYF. The CDR3 DNA follows: TGTGCCAGCAGGCCAGGGACAAGCTACGAGCAGTACTTC.

This clone occurred a few times. V usage is TRBV5-4 and J usage is TRBJ2-7, with D tentatively TRBD2 (5 bases). V lost 1 base to trimming and J lost 0 bases, with 11 bases between them. CDR3 size: 15 residues. CDR1 is SGHNT and CDR2 is YYREEE in the germline V gene (reference sequence). The chain's CDR3 is CASSLFGVTSYEQYF. CDR3 nucleotide sequence: TGTGCCAGCAGCTTGTTCGGGGTAACCTCCTACGAGCAGTACTTC.

The rearrangement uses TRBV9 and TRBJ2-1; D is ambiguous. Trimming removed 1 base at V and 0 bases at J, with 14 bases between. The CDR3 has 17 amino acids. Germline loops: CDR1 SGDLS, CDR2 YYNGEE. CDR3 loop: CASSVSPARSSYNEQFF. DNA for the CDR3: TGTGCCAGCAGCGTATCCCCTGCGAGGAGCTCCTACAATGAGCAGTTCTTC.

The sample holds a few counts of this clone. The rearrangement links TRBV5-1 to TRBJ2-2; D gene ambiguous. The germline gives CDR1 SGHRS, CDR2 YFSETQ. The V end was cut by 2 bases, the J end by 4 bases, with 21 bases between. The CDR3 spans 18 residues. The CDR3 loop reads CASSFQVLRSRFTGELFF. The CDR3 nucleotides read TGCGCCAGCAGCTTCCAGGTGTTGAGATCTAGGTTCACCGGGGAGCTGTTTTTT.

This clone showed up just a few times. This chain connects TRBV29-1 to TRBJ2-1, with D possibly matching TRBD2 (5 bases). The V gene lost 0 bases and the J gene lost 2 bases, with 14 bases spanning the gap. CDR3 length: 16 residues. Germline loops: CDR1 SQVTM, CDR2 ANQGSEA. The CDR3 loop is CSVEESRVAPYNEQFF. CDR3 coding DNA: TGCAGCGTTGAAGAATCGCGGGTTGCCCCCTACAATGAGCAGTTCTTC.

The chain links TRBV25-1 to TRBJ1-6; TRBD1 agrees at 8 bases. The CDR3 is made up of 14 amino acids. CDR1 is MGHDK, CDR2 SYGVNS, per germline. The V gene end was trimmed by 3 bases and the J gene end by 10 bases; junction bases not matched to a gene: 5. The CDR3 DNA follows: TGTGCCAGCAGTGACGTTTGGACAGGGTCACCCCTCCACTTT. The encoded protein is CASSDVWTGSPLHF.

This clone was observed a handful of times. The rearrangement uses TRBV9 and TRBJ2-7, with D possibly matching TRBD2 (5 bases). Germline V CDR1 and CDR2: SGDLS, YYNGEE. V was cut by 0 bases and J by 5 bases, with 9 bases left in between. The CDR3 runs 13 residues. The CDR3: CASSVGIANEQYF. CDR3 in DNA: TGTGCCAGCAGCGTAGGTATAGCGAACGAGCAGTACTTC.

This clone was counted a few times. As DNA, the CDR3 is TGTGCCAGCAGGAGCGGACACACAGATACGCAGTATTTT. Translated: CASRSGHTDTQYF. This sequence joins TRBV2 and TRBJ2-3; D is tentatively TRBD1 or TRBD2 (5 bases each). Trimming stripped 6 bases from V and 2 bases from J, with 9 bases between. The CDR3 is 13 residues long. Germline V lookup: CDR1 SNHLY, CDR2 FYNNEI.

The chain joins TRBV5-4 to TRBJ2-5; 10 positions agree with TRBD1. V lost 1 base to trimming and J lost 2 bases; unmatched junction nucleotides: 8. CDR3 length equals 17 residues. The germline V gene has CDR1 SGHNT and CDR2 YYREEE (reference sequence). CDR3 amino acids: CASSLPHPGQGQETQYF. DNA for the CDR3: TGTGCCAGCAGCTTGCCCCATCCGGGACAGGGGCAAGAGACCCAGTACTTC.

Remarks on this clone: Germline and junction disagree at one end, which may indicate a read error. J is TRBJ2-5 and V is TRBV19; maybe TRBD1 (5 bases). The CDR3 covers 13 residues. Germline values: CDR1 LNHDA, CDR2 SQIVND (reference sequence). Here the CDR3 DNA reads TGTGCCAGTAGTATGGGGCTTCAAGAGGCCCAGTACTTC. It specifies CASSMGLQEAQYF. The full variable domain, rest sourced from reference TRBV19 and TRBJ2-5, is DGGITQSPKYLFRKEGQNVTLSCEQNLNHDAMYWYRQDPGQGLRLIYYSQIVNDFQKGDIAEGYSVSREKKESFPLTVTSAQKNPTAFYLCASSMGLQEAQYFGPGTRLLVL.

The chain employs TRBV6-1 and TRBJ1-1; the D is unclear. Trimming removed 6 bases from V and 4 bases from J, with 15 bases in between. CDR3 length: 14 residues. Germline-derived CDR1 and CDR2 are MNHNS and SASEGT. Written as DNA, the CDR3 is TGTGCCAGCAGCCGCCGGGTGGGCCTCACTGAAGCTTTCTTT. As protein: CASSRRVGLTEAFF.

A few counts support this clone. The chain employs TRBV27 and TRBJ2-3, with 8 bases identical to TRBD2. The junction had 11 bases not matched to a gene; V was cut back by 5 bases and J by 1 base. Germline-derived CDR1 and CDR2 are MNHEY and SMNVEV (reference sequence). This CDR3 region has 17 residues. The CDR3 DNA follows: TGTGCCAGCAGTCTGACACTAGCGGACCCTCGCACAGATACGCAGTATTTT. This codes for CASSLTLADPRTDTQYF.

This clone was seen more than once but under ten times. This chain links TRBV14 with TRBJ1-2, with TRBD1 identical over 7 bases. Germline V gene lookup returns CDR1 SGHDN and CDR2 FVKESK. There are 13 residues in the CDR3. Trimming removed 4 bases from V and 4 bases from J; junction bases left unmatched: 3. The DNA of the CDR3 is TGTGCCAGCAGCCGGGACAGCTCCTATGGCTACACCTTC. Translating gives CASSRDSSYGYTF.

The rearrangement joins TRBV7-2 to TRBJ2-5; 9 bases align to TRBD2. The J call may not be correct, given that the DNA end is closer to TRBJ2-7. Per germline, CDR1 SGHTA and CDR2 FQGNSA. CDR3 size: 15 residues. The CDR3 region is CASSPSGTSTYEQYF. CDR3 coding DNA: TGTGCCAGCAGCCCCTCCGGGACTAGCACCTACGAGCAGTACTTC.

The V and J genes are TRBV6-6 and TRBJ2-5, with 9 bases matching TRBD1. The closer fit of TRBJ2-7 to the DNA end suggests the J call may be wrong. The CDR3 runs to 13 residues. The germline CDR1 and CDR2 sequences are MNHNY and SVGAGI (reference sequence). Here the CDR3 reads CASSGQGTYEQYF. For the CDR3, the DNA is TGTGCCAGCAGCGGACAGGGGACCTACGAGCAGTACTTC.

The CDR3 DNA reads TGTGCCAGCAGGTACAGTGGCTCAGAGCAGTTCTTC. Protein sequence: CASRYSGSEQFF. The V gene is TRBV13, the J gene TRBJ2-1; D is uncertain. This CDR3 is built from 12 residues. From germline, CDR1 is PRHDT and CDR2 FYEKMQ (reference sequence). Trimming removed 6 bases at V and 10 bases at J, with 13 bases between.

V usage is TRBV5-1 and J usage is TRBJ1-1; D is undetermined. Per germline, CDR1 SGHRS and CDR2 YFSETQ. V lost 0 bases and J lost 3, with 12 bases in between. The CDR3 totals 15 residues. CDR3: CASSLGARTHTEAFF. The CDR3 region has the DNA TGCGCCAGCAGCTTGGGAGCCAGGACGCACACTGAAGCTTTCTTT.

This clone was counted only a few times. The chain recombines TRBV7-8 with TRBJ2-7; 9 bases map to TRBD1. J was trimmed by 3 bases and V by 5 bases; bases with no gene match: 5. The CDR3 spans 14 residues. The germline CDR1 and CDR2 sequences are SGHVS and FQNEAQ. The CDR3 nucleotides read TGTGCCAGCAGCGCAAAGGGACAGGGCTACGAGCAGTACTTC. Translating gives CASSAKGQGYEQYF.

This chain links TRBV11-2 with TRBJ1-2; TRBD1 matches 9 bases. The trim removed 7 bases at V and 4 bases at J, leaving 7 bases unmatched. The CDR3 runs to 14 residues. CDR1 and CDR2 (germline): SGHAT, FQNNGV. The CDR3 coding sequence is TGTGCCAGCACCAGGGACAGGGCGGGCTATGGCTACACCTTC. This encodes CASTRDRAGYGYTF.